This T cell receptor (beta chain) was obtained from a study of spatial heterogeneity in lung cancer. Overall study: On average, each unique TCR and UMI combination appeared more than ten times in raw reads.

V was cut by 2 bases and J by 3 bases, with 11 bases left in between. Germline lookup yields CDR1 ENHRY and CDR2 SYGVKD. The CDR3 runs to 15 residues. Time point: sample taken at primary tumor resection. Each TCR cDNA molecule bore a unique molecular identifier. TCRdb re-called the 5' RACE reads through MiXCR, storing one row per CDR3 protein. The sample carries about 20,000 distinct CDR3 sequences, about 7.5% recorded once. Whole-study results and caveats: Higher tumor mutation counts went along with higher counts of expanded intratumoral alpha and beta TCRs.

This clonotype has ten or more counts. Its antigen remains unknown. The clonotype originates from a male donor with early-stage non-small cell lung cancer. V gene TRBV10-3 combines with J gene TRBJ1-5, with a weak D call TRBD1 (5 bases). Material: lung tumor tissue, obtained at surgery. The CDR3 coding sequence is TGTGCCATCAGTGAGGGTTCGGGGACCAATCAGCCCCAGCATTTT. Its translation is CAISEGSGTNQPQHF.